This T cell receptor beta chain was recovered during a study of response to subunit inactivated influenza vaccine. General study points: Researchers suggested that each seasonal influenza vaccination recruits few new T cells.

TCRdb re-called the RT-PCR reads with MiXCR, one entry per CDR3 protein. The sample comprises some 500,000 distinct CDR3 sequences, 16% of which are singletons, and less than 4% rests with the top ten. CDR1 is DFQATT and CDR2 is SNEGSKA in the germline V gene (reference sequence). Trimming took 4 bases from V and 2 from J, leaving 7 bases between them. CDR3 length: 12 residues. This clonotype showed up just a few times. What it binds is unknown. This chain joins TRBV20-1 and TRBJ2-3; D not certain. Sequencing was performed on CD4+ T cells sorted from PBMCs, taken less than 30 months after vaccination. This sequence was found in a man between 45 and 75 years old who received an inactivated influenza vaccine. The DNA for the CDR3 is TGCAGTGCTATTACGAACACAGATACGCAGTATTTT. Translating it yields CSAITNTDTQYF.